This TCR beta chain was sequenced during a study of T cells after yellow fever vaccination. Study-wide points: Clones from primary vaccination mostly reappeared after the booster (96% CD4, approximately 86% CD8).

This CDR3 has 15 residues. V was cut by 5 bases and J by 4 bases, with 18 bases left in between. Germline V gene lookup returns CDR1 SGHNT and CDR2 YYREEE (reference sequence). Each CDR3 protein is one row after TCRdb ran MiXCR on the 5' RACE reads. The data show about 300,000 distinct CDR3 sequences, with around 7% seen just once and 15% to 20% held by the top ten. A remark on this clonotype: What it recognizes is unknown.

Here the sequenced sample was PBMCs, taken more than 40 days after the first yellow fever vaccination. The rearrangement uses TRBV5-4 and TRBJ2-5; D tentatively reads TRBD1 or TRBD2 (5 bases each). This TCR came from a man aged 18 to 30 who received the YFV17D yellow fever vaccine. The CDR3 nucleotides are TGTGCCAGCAGTCTGTTCGGGGCACCCCTAGAGACCCAGTACTTC. The encoded protein is CASSLFGAPLETQYF. Full variable domain (rest looked up from reference TRBV5-4 and TRBJ2-5): ETGVTQSPTHLIKTRGQQVTLRCSSQSGHNTVSWYQQALGQGPQFIFQYYREEENGRGNFPPRFSGLQFPNYSSELNVNALELDDSALYLCASSLFGAPLETQYFGPGTRLLVL.